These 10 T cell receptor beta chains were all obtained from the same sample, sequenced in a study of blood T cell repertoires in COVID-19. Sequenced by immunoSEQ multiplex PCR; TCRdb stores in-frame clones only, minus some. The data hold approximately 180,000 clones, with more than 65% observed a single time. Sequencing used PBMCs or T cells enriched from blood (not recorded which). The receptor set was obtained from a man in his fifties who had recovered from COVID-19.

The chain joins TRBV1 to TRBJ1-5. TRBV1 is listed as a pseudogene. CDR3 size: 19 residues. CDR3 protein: CTSSQGGDLEELGNQPQHF. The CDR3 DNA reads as TGCACCAGCAGCCAAGGGGGGGATCTTGAAGAGCTGGGCAATCAGCCCCAGCATTTT.

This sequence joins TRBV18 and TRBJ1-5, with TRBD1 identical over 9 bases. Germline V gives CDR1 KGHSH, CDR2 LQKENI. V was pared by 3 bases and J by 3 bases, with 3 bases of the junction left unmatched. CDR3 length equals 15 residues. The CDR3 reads CASSPDRGDNQPQHF. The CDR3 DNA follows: TGTGCCAGCTCACCGGACAGGGGTGACAATCAGCCCCAGCATTTT.

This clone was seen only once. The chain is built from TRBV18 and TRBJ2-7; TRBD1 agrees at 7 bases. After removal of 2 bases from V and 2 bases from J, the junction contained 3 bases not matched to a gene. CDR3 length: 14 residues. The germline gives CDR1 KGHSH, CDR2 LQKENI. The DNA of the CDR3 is TGTGCCAGCTCACCAGAGACAGGGCCCTACGAGCAGTACTTC. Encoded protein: CASSPETGPYEQYF.

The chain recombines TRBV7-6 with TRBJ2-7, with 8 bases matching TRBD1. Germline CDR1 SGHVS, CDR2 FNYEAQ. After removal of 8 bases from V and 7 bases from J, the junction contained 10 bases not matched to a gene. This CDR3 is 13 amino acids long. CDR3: CASGPGTGGEQYF. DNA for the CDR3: TGTGCCAGCGGGCCCGGAACAGGGGGAGAGCAGTACTTC.

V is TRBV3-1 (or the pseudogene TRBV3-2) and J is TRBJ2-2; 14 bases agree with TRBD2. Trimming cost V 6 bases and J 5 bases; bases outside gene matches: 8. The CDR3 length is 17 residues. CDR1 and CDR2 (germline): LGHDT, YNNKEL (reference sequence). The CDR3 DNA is TGTGCCAGCAGTCAGACTAGCGGGGGGGTAAGGACCGGGGAGCTGTTTTTT. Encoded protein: CASSQTSGGVRTGELFF.

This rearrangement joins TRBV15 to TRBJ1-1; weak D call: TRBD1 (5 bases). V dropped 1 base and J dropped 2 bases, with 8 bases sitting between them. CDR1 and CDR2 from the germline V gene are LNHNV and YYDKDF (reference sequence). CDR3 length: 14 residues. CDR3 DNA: TGTGCCACCAGCAGAGGACAGTACAACACTGAAGCTTTCTTT. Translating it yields CATSRGQYNTEAFF.

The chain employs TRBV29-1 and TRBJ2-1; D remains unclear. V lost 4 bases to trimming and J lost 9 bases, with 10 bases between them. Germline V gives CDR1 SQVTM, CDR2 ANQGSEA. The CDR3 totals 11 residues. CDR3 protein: CSVAGFGEQFF. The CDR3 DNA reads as TGCAGCGTTGCGGGTTTCGGTGAGCAGTTCTTC.

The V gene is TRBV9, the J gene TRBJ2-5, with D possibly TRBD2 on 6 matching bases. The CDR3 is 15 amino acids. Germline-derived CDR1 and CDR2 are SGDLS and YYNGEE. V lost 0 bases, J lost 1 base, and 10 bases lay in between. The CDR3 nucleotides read TGTGCCAGCAGCGTAGCTGGGGGGATCCAAGAGACCCAGTACTTC. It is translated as CASSVAGGIQETQYF.

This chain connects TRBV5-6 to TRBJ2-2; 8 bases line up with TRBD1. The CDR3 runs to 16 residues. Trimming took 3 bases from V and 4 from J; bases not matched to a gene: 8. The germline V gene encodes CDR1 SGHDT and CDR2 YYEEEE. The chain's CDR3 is CASSSWTGLSTGELFF. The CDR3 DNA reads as TGTGCCAGCAGCTCCTGGACAGGGCTGAGCACCGGGGAGCTGTTTTTT.

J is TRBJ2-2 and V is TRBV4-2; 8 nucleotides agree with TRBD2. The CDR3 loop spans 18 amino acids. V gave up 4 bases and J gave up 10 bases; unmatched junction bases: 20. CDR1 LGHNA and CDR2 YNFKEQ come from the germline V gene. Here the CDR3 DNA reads TGTGCCAGCAGCCCCCAGAGCGGGCAGCGGGGGATCGGAGAGGAGCTGTTTTTT. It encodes CASSPQSGQRGIGEELFF.